This entry concerns a single TCR beta chain. This clone was picked up a small number of times. It has no known antigen specificity. No base-level quality is on record; no much larger clone is a single base apart. The data were obtained in a study of blood T cell repertoires in COVID-19 (dated by TCRdb to 2020 to 2021). At the level of the whole study: Collaborator samples came from the United States, Italy and Spain and covered acute and convalescent phases of COVID-19. The dataset comprised deeply sampled blood TCRbeta repertoires from subjects exposed to, actively infected with, or recovered from COVID-19. Nearly every sample came with metadata listing a de-identified subject ID, COVID-19 status, age in years and sex. Samples were obtained from the ongoing ImmuneRACE study (first 160 participants) and from over 1,000 subjects provided by 6 global collaborators. The prospective study material was composed of cDNA or gDNA derived from T cells, B-cell-depleted T cells, or PBMCs. Where available, HLA class I and class II types were taken from metadata supplied by the sample provider and were not determined by assay-based typing. The repertoires were released in a freely available public database intended as a resource for research on the immune response to SARS-CoV-2.

The CDR3, cysteine through phenylalanine, is 16 amino acids long. The only DNA kept is the CDR3, 48 bases in frame from the first base. Ends trimmed: V by 7 bases, J by 9 bases; bases unmatched to a gene: 15. The germline V gene specifies MDHEN as CDR1 and SYDVKM as CDR2. Participants in the prospective study were aged roughly 18 to 95 years, lived in about two dozen United States geographic areas, and enrolled through a virtual design. Cohort assignment in the prospective study relied on participant-reported clinical history from a screening survey and a study questionnaire. Recovered participants in ImmuneRACE Cohort 3 were defined by two consecutive negative NP/OP PCR tests, clearance by a healthcare professional, or resolution of symptoms. In the prospective study, whole blood, serum and a nasopharyngeal or oropharyngeal swab were collected from each participant by mobile phlebotomists. Over an approximately 2-month period, participants in the prospective study had the option of providing additional blood draws and questionnaires. Before DNA extraction, blood samples from the prospective study were shipped at room temperature or frozen.

Points the paper makes about the study in general: How much clinical and demographic metadata was included differed by source and by participant, and the metadata was provided uncurated.

The immunoSEQ Assay, a bias-controlled multiplex PCR, was used to amplify TCRbeta CDR3 regions from genomic DNA. As for how the authors treated the data: The number of nucleated cells in each sample was estimated by amplification of reference gene primers within the assay. To quantify the absolute abundance of each unique TCRbeta CDR3 rearrangement, sequence reads were collapsed and filtered. For each sample, productive Simpson clonality was calculated as the square root of Simpson's diversity index over productive rearrangements. Sourced from immuneACCESS, this table was stored by TCRdb with only in-frame sequences that have V and J called. A share of the clones is absent; for the studies checked, an unresolved V gene accounts for under half, and the remainder has no known explanation. V, J and clone size were drawn from that table, and D and trimming were deduced from the DNA. The sample table holds about 380,000 clones, of which around 90% were seen once. Approximately 1.2% of the sample is taken by the ten largest.

The chain was built from TRBV28 and TRBJ1-6, with 7 central nucleotides matching TRBD1. The specimen was PBMCs or T cells enriched from blood (not recorded which). The receptor comes from a young woman who had recovered from COVID-19. DNA sequence: TGTGCCAGCAATACCCGGACAGGTTCGGCGCCTTCACCCCTCCACTTT. Translated, it reads CASNTRTGSAPSPLHF.